Listed below are T cell receptor beta chains from one sample, sequenced in a study of cytomegalovirus exposure and HLA in healthy donors. Generated by immunoSEQ multiplex PCR, the TCRdb table keeps only in-frame clones and is missing some. The sample shows 150,000 or so clones, 80% to 85% of them seen only once. The sequenced material came from PBMCs. The source is a male donor in good health and CMV-seropositive. Each CDR3 is given with its conserved first and last residue. A D gene is named only where the DNA matches it firmly. Part of the rows lack a size; the others show once, few, many or a class for expanded clones.

J | size | D | V | DNA | CDR3
TRBJ2-1 | NA | NA | TRBV6-6 | TGTGCCAGCAGCCCTAGCCTTGGGAATGAGCAGTTCTTC | CASSPSLGNEQFF
TRBJ1-3 | NA | TRBD1 | TRBV9 | TGTGCCAGCAGCGCGGGACAGGTTGTCAACACCATATATTTT | CASSAGQVVNTIYF
TRBJ2-2 | NA | TRBD1 | TRBV30 | TGTGCCTGGAGGGGCAGGGGGTCGAGCACCGGGGAGCTGTTTTTT | CAWRGRGSSTGELFF
TRBJ1-1 | once | TRBD1 | TRBV6-5 | TGTGCCAGCAAGGACAGGGCGAACACTGAAGCTTTCTTT | CASKDRANTEAFF
TRBJ2-1 | NA | TRBD2 | TRBV7-6 | TGTGCCAGCAGCTTAGGTGGCGGGAGTGTCCACAATGAGCAGTTCTTC | CASSLGGGSVHNEQFF
TRBJ2-3 | NA | TRBD1 | TRBV9 | TGTGCCAGCAGCTCTCGACAGGGTGACTCAGATACGCAGTATTTT | CASSSRQGDSDTQYF
TRBJ2-4 | NA | NA | TRBV25-1 | TGTGCCAGCAGGGGAGGGGGATTGGGCAAAAACAGTCAGTACTTC | CASRGGGLGKNSQYF
TRBJ1-2 | NA | TRBD1 | TRBV4-1 | TGCGCCAGCAGCCACCCGACAGGGGGCAACTATGGCTACACCTTC | CASSHPTGGNYGYTF
TRBJ2-7 | NA | TRBD1 | TRBV6-5 | TGTGCCAGCAGCCGCCGACAGGGGCAGTACGAGCAGTACTTC | CASSRRQGQYEQYF
TRBJ2-7 | NA | NA | TRBV27 | TGTGCCAGCAGAGTTGTCGGGAGTAGGGCCGAGCAGTACTTC | CASRVVGSRAEQYF
TRBJ1-2 | NA | NA | TRBV7-9 | TGTGCCAGCAGACTAGGGGGGGTTGGTGGCACCTTC | CASRLGGVGGTF
TRBJ1-2 | NA | NA | TRBV10-2 | TGCGCCAGCAGTGCAGACTATGGCTACACCTTC | CASSADYGYTF
TRBJ1-6 | NA | TRBD1 | TRBV18 | TGTGCCAGCTCACAGGACAGGGGTGACTCACCCCTCCACTTT | CASSQDRGDSPLHF
TRBJ2-1 | NA | TRBD2 | TRBV9 | TGTGCCAGCAGCCCCTGGGGGGGCTACAATGAGCAGTTCTTC | CASSPWGGYNEQFF
TRBJ2-7 | NA | TRBD1 | TRBV30 | TGTGCCTGGAGCGTACTCTCGACAGGGAGCTACTACGAGCAGTACTTC | CAWSVLSTGSYYEQYF
TRBJ2-2 | NA | TRBD2 | TRBV28 | TGTGCCAGCAGTCCCCCTGGTGGCGGGGGGCACACCGGGGAGCTGTTTTTT | CASSPPGGGGHTGELFF
TRBJ2-7 | NA | NA | TRBV13 | TGTGCCAGCAGCTTAGGGGCCTTCACCAGGTACTTC | CASSLGAFTRYF
TRBJ2-4 | once | NA | TRBV5-4 | TGTGCCAGCAGCTTGGATATCCAGGGGCGATCCGACTTC | CASSLDIQGRSDF
TRBJ2-1 | NA | TRBD2 | TRBV30 | TGTGCCTGGAGTGTACTTCTAGCGGGGGGGTACAATGAGCAGTTCTTC | CAWSVLLAGGYNEQFF
TRBJ2-2 | NA | TRBD2 | TRBV4-1 | TGCGCCAGCAGCCTCGGGCTAGCGGAAGAGCGGCTGTTTTTT | CASSLGLAEERLFF
TRBJ2-7 | NA | NA | TRBV19 | TGTGCCAGTTCTCCCAGCTCCTACGAGCAGTACTTC | CASSPSSYEQYF
TRBJ2-6 | NA | TRBD2 | TRBV5-1 | TGCGCCAGCAGTTTGGAGGGGGGCGGGGGGGCCAACGGCCTGACTTTC | CASSLEGGGGANGLTF
TRBJ1-1 | once | NA | TRBV11-3 | TGTGCCAGCACCCAGGGAGGTCTCATTATGAACACTGAAGCTTTCTTT | CASTQGGLIMNTEAFF
TRBJ1-6 | NA | NA | TRBV5-4 | TGTGCCAGCAGCTTGGAGCGGGGGGTAAAATCACCCCTCCACTTT | CASSLERGVKSPLHF
TRBJ1-5 | NA | NA | TRBV6-1 | TGTGCCAGCAGTGAGGACAGAAAAAATCAGCCCCAGCATTTT | CASSEDRKNQPQHF
TRBJ1-4 | few | NA | TRBV6-6 | TGTGCCAGCAGTTTCCTTCAGTCCCAGTCCCAAAAACTGTTTTTT | CASSFLQSQSQKLFF
TRBJ2-7 | NA | NA | TRBV30 | TGTGCCTGGAGTGTTAGATACGAGCAGTACTTC | CAWSVRYEQYF
TRBJ1-2 | once | NA | TRBV7-9 | TGTGCCAGCAGCTTAGTCAGCGGGACAAAGTTCTATGGCTACACCTTC | CASSLVSGTKFYGYTF
TRBJ2-6 | NA | NA | TRBV5-1 | TGCGCCAGCAGCGCCCGATGGGACTCCACCTCTGGGGCCAACGGCCTGACTTTC | CASSARWDSTSGANGLTF
TRBJ2-1 | NA | NA | TRBV27 | TGTGCCAGCAGTTTTCGTGGGCACAATGAGCAGTTCTTC | CASSFRGHNEQFF
TRBJ1-5 | NA | NA | TRBV30 | TGTGCCTGGAGTGGAAAGGACAAGGGTGCATATAGCAATCAGCCCCAGCATTTT | CAWSGKDKGAYSNQPQHF
TRBJ2-3 | NA | NA | TRBV5-4 | TGTGCCAGCAGCTTTTTCTCCGGCACAGATACGCAGTATTTT | CASSFFSGTDTQYF
TRBJ1-5 | NA | TRBD1 | TRBV4-3 | TGCGCCAGCAGCCTTACAGGGGGAAGTCAGCCCCAGCATTTT | CASSLTGGSQPQHF
TRBJ1-6 | once | TRBD1 | TRBV10-1 | TGCGCCAGCAGTGAGTCCAGGGGGGCTTCACCCCTCCACTTT | CASSESRGASPLHF
TRBJ2-5 | NA | NA | TRBV4-3 | TGCGCCAGCAGCCCAGGACAGAGTCAAGAGACCCAGTACTTC | CASSPGQSQETQYF
TRBJ1-1 | NA | TRBD1 | TRBV4-3 | TGCGCCAGCAGCCAGGCGACTGGACAGGGGAACACTGAAGCTTTCTTT | CASSQATGQGNTEAFF
TRBJ1-2 | NA | TRBD1 | TRBV10-3 | TGTGCCATCAGGCCCGGGACAGAGTATGGCTACACCTTC | CAIRPGTEYGYTF
TRBJ2-3 | NA | NA | TRBV11-2 | TGTGCCAGCAGCTTATGGGCGTCCTACGGAGATACGCAGTATTTT | CASSLWASYGDTQYF
TRBJ2-3 | NA | TRBD1 | TRBV4-3 | TGCGCCAGCAGCCAGGGGACAGGGGTTACAGATACGCAGTATTTT | CASSQGTGVTDTQYF
TRBJ1-2 | NA | NA | TRBV28 | TGTGCCAGCAGTTCGGACAGACAGGGCTACACCTTC | CASSSDRQGYTF
TRBJ1-6 | NA | TRBD1 | TRBV4-1 | TGCGCCAGCAGCCGAGACGCGGACAGGGCCCTAGGAGGTTCACCCCTCCACTTT | CASSRDADRALGGSPLHF
TRBJ2-3 | NA | NA | TRBV21-1 | TGTGCCAGCAGCAAAGAGGGGGACTCAGCGGGGGAAAGCGCAGATACGCAGTATTTT | CASSKEGDSAGESADTQYF
TRBJ2-1 | NA | TRBD2 | TRBV29-1 | TGCAGCGCCGGACGACTAGCGTACTACAATGAGCAGTTCTTC | CSAGRLAYYNEQFF
TRBJ1-4 | NA | NA | TRBV4-3 | TGCGCCAGCAGCCTTACCCCGGGGCCGGGAGATGAAAAACTGTTTTTT | CASSLTPGPGDEKLFF
TRBJ2-7 | once | TRBD1 | TRBV5-6 | TGTGCCAGCAGCACCGGACAGGGGGCTGACGAGCAGTACTTC | CASSTGQGADEQYF
TRBJ1-2 | NA | TRBD1 | TRBV5-6 | TGTGCCAGCAGCCCACCGGGACAGGGGGCAAGACACGTTAACTATGGCTACACCTTC | CASSPPGQGARHVNYGYTF
TRBJ1-5 | NA | TRBD1 | TRBV11-2 | TGTGCCAGCAGCTTGACAGGGGCACCCAATCAGCCCCAGCATTTT | CASSLTGAPNQPQHF
TRBJ2-7 | NA | TRBD1 | TRBV7-9 | TGTGCCAGCGCAAGAAGGGCCAGGGGGTCCCTCGAGCAGTACTTC | CASARRARGSLEQYF
TRBJ1-4 | NA | TRBD1 | TRBV30 | TGTGCCTGGAGTGTACAGGGGGGTGTGGAAAAACTGTTTTTT | CAWSVQGGVEKLFF
TRBJ1-1 | NA | NA | TRBV5-4 | TGTGCCAGCTCGGGCACAGGGAGAGCTGAAGCTTTCTTT | CASSGTGRAEAFF
TRBJ2-6 | NA | NA | TRBV27 | TGTGCCAGCAGTTCTCAGGGGACTGGGGCCAACGTCCTGACTTTC | CASSSQGTGANVLTF
TRBJ2-2 | NA | NA | TRBV28 | TGTGCCAGCAACGTACCCGCGGCAGGGACGAACACCGGGGAGCTGTTTTTT | CASNVPAAGTNTGELFF